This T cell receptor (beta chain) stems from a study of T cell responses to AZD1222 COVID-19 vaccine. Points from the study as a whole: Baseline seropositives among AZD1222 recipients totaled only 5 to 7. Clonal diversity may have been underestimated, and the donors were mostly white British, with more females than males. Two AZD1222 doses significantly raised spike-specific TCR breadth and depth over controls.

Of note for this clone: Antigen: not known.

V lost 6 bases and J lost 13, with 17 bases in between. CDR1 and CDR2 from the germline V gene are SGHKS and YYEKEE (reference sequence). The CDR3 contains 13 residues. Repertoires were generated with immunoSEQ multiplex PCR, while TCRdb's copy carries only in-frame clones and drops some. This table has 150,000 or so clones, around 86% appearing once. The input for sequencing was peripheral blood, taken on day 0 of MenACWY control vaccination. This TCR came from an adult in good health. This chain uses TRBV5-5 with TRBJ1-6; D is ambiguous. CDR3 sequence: CASTKAYSGPLHF. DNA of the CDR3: TGTGCCAGCACAAAGGCTTATTCGGGGCCCCTCCACTTT.